This TCR beta chain was found in a study of blood T cell repertoires in COVID-19. The CDR3 contains 15 residues. From germline, CDR1 is LGHDT and CDR2 YNNKEL (reference sequence). V lost 4 bases to trimming and J lost 6 bases; unmatched junction nucleotides: 6. Authors' data handling: Estimation of nucleated cell counts relied on the amplification of reference gene primers. Clones were read by immunoSEQ multiplex PCR, and TCRdb kept only the in-frame ones, dropping some. The V and J calls and clone size come from that table; D and trimming were worked out from the DNA. The sample lists approximately 300,000 clones; around 86% were seen once.

The rearrangement joins TRBV3-1 (or the pseudogene TRBV3-2) to TRBJ2-3, with 11 bases identical to TRBD2. The clonotype was recovered from a woman aged 45-60 years with acute or convalescent COVID-19. Sequenced: peripheral blood. CDR3 loop: CASSLGLAGLDTQYF. DNA of the CDR3: TGTGCCAGCAGCCTCGGACTAGCGGGTTTGGATACGCAGTATTTT.